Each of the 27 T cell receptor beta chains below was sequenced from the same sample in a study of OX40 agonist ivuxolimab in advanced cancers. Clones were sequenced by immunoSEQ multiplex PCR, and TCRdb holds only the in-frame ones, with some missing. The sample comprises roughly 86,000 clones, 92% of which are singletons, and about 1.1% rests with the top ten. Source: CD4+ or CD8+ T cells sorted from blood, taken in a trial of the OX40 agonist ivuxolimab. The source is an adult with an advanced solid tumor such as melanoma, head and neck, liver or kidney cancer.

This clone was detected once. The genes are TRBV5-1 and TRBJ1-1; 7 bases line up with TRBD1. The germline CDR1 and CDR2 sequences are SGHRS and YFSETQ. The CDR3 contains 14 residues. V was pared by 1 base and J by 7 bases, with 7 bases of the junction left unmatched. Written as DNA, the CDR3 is TGCGCCAGCAGCTTGTCGACAGGGATTATTGAAGCTTTCTTT. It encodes CASSLSTGIIEAFF.

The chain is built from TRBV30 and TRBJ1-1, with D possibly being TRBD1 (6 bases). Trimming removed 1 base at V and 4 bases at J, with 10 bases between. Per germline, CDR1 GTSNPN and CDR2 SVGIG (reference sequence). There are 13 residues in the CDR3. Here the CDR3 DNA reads TGTGCCTGGAGTGCGAACAGGGTCACTGAAGCTTTCTTT. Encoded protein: CAWSANRVTEAFF. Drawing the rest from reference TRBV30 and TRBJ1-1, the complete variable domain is SQTIHQWPATLVQPVGSPLSLECTVEGTSNPNLYWYRQAAGRGLQLLFYSVGIGQISSEVPQNLSASRPQDRQFILSSKKLLLSDSGFYLCAWSANRVTEAFFGQGTRLTVV.

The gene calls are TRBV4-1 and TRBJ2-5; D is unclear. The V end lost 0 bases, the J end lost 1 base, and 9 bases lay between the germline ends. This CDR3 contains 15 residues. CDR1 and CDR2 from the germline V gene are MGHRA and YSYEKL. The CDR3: CASSQDYGPQETQYF. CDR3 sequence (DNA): TGCGCCAGCAGCCAAGATTACGGGCCCCAAGAGACCCAGTACTTC.

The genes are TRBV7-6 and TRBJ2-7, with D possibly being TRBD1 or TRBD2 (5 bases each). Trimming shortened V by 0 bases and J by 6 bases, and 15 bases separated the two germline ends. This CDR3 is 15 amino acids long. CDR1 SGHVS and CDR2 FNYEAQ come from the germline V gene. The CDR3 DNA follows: TGTGCCAGCAGCTTAGCGGGAGAAGGGACGGGCGAGCAGTACTTC. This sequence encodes CASSLAGEGTGEQYF.

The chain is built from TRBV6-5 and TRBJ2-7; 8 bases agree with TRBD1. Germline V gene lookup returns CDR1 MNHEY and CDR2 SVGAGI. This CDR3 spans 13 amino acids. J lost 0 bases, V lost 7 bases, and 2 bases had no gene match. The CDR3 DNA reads TGTGCCAGCAAAGGACAGGGCTCCTACGAGCAGTACTTC. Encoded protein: CASKGQGSYEQYF.

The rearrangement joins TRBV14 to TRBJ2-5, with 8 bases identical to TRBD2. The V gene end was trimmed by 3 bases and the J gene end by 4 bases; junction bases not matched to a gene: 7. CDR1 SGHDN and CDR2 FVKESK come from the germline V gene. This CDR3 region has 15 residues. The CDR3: CASSQRERELETQYF. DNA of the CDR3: TGTGCCAGCAGCCAGAGGGAGCGGGAGTTAGAGACCCAGTACTTC. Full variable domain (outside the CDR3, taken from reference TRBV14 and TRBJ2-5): EAGVTQFPSHSVIEKGQTVTLRCDPISGHDNLYWYRRVMGKEIKFLLHFVKESKQDESGMPNNRFLAERTGGTYSTLKVQPAELEDSGVYFCASSQRERELETQYFGPGTRLLVL.

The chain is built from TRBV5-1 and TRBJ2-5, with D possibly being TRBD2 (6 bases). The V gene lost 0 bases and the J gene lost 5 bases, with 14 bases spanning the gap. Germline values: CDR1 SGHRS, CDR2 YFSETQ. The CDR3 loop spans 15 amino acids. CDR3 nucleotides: TGCGCCAGCAGCTTGGACCTCGGGGGTAGGGAGACCCAGTACTTC. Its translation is CASSLDLGGRETQYF.

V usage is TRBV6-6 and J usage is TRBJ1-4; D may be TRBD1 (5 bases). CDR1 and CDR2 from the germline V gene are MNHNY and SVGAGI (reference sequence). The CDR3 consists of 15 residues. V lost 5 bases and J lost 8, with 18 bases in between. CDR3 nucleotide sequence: TGTGCCAGCAGTAAAACAGGACTCGTTGGGGAAAAACTGTTTTTT. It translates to CASSKTGLVGEKLFF.

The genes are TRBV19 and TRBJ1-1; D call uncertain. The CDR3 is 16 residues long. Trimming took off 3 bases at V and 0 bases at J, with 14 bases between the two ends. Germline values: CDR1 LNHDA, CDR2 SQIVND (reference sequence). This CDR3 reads CASSIGPIIMNTEAFF. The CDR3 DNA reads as TGTGCCAGTAGTATCGGCCCGATAATAATGAACACTGAAGCTTTCTTT.

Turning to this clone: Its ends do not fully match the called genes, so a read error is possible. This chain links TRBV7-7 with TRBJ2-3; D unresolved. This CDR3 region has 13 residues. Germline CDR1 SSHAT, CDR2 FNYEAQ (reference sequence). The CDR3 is CASSLGKGDTQYF. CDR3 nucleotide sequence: TGTGCTAGCAGCTTGGGGAAGGGTGATACGCAGTATTTT.

The CDR3 loop is CASSFSGRAWDTQYF. Here the CDR3 DNA reads TGTGCCAGCAGTTTTAGCGGGAGGGCTTGGGATACGCAGTATTTT. This rearrangement joins TRBV6-1 to TRBJ2-3; 11 bases align to TRBD2. CDR1 and CDR2 from the germline V gene are MNHNS and SASEGT. V dropped 5 bases and J dropped 6; count of bases not matched to a gene: 7. The CDR3 loop spans 15 amino acids.

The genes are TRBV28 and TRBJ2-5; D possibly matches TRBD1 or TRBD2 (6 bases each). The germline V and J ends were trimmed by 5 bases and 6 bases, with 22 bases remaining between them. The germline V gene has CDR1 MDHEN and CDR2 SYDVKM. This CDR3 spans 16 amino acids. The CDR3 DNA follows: TGTGCCAGCAGTGCGGGACCCCGGGACAACAAGAAGACCCAGTACTTC. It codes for CASSAGPRDNKKTQYF.

CDR3 nucleotide sequence: TGTGCCAGCAGCAGGACTAGCGGGGTACCCTCCTACGAGCAGTACTTC. As protein: CASSRTSGVPSYEQYF. The chain is built from TRBV7-2 and TRBJ2-7; TRBD2 matches 12 bases. The V gene end was trimmed by 5 bases and the J gene end by 0 bases; junction bases not matched to a gene: 5. This CDR3 is 16 amino acids long. CDR1 is SGHTA and CDR2 is FQGNSA in the germline V gene.

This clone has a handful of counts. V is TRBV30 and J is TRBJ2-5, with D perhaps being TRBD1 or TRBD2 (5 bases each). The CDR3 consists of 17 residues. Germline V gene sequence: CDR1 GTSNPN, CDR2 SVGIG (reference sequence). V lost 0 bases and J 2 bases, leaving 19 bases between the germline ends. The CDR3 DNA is TGTGCCTGGAGTGTCCTTCAGGGACCCGGGTGGCAAGAGACCCAGTACTTC. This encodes CAWSVLQGPGWQETQYF.

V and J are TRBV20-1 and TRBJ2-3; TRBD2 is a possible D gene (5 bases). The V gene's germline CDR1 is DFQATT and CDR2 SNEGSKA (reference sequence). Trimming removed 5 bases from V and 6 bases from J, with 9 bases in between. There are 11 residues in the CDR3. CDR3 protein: CSAFRTDTQYF. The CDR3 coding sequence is TGCAGTGCTTTTCGGACTGATACGCAGTATTTT.

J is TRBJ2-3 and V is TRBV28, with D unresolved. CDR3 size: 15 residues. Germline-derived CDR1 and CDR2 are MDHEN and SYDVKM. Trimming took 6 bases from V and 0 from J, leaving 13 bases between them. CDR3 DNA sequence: TGTGCCAGCAGCGCACGGTCCTATAGCACAGATACGCAGTATTTT. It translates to CASSARSYSTDTQYF.

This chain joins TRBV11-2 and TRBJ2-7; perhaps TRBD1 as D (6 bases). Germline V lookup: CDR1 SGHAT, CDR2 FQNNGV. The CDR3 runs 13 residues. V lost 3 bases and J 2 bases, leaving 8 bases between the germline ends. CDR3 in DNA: TGTGCCAGCAGCTTCAACAGGGCCTACGAGCAGTACTTC. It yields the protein CASSFNRAYEQYF.

CDR3: CASSPSPVGASNNQPQHF. CDR3 bases: TGTGCCAGCTCACCCTCACCCGTGGGCGCTTCAAACAATCAGCCCCAGCATTTT. This chain joins TRBV18 and TRBJ1-5; D uncertain. This CDR3 has 18 residues. V lost 3 bases and J 3 bases, leaving 21 bases between the germline ends. Looked up from germline, CDR1 is KGHSH and CDR2 is LQKENI. Filled out from reference TRBV18 and TRBJ1-5, the complete variable domain reads NAGVMQNPRHLVRRRGQEARLRCSPMKGHSHVYWYRQLPEEGLKFMVYLQKENIIDESGMPKERFSAEFPKEGPSILRIQQVVRGDSAAYFCASSPSPVGASNNQPQHFGDGTRLSIL.

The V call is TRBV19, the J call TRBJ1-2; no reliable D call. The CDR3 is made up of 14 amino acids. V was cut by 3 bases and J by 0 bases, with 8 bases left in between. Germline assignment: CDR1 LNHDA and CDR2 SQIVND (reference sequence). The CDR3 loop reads CASSIPPTNYGYTF. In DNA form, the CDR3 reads TGTGCCAGTAGTATCCCTCCAACTAACTATGGCTACACCTTC.

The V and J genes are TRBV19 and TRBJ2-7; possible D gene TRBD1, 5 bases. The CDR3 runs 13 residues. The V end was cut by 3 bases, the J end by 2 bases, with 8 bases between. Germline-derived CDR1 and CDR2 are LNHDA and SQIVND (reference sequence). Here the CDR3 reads CASSIGRAYEQYF. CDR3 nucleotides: TGTGCCAGTAGTATTGGCAGGGCCTACGAGCAGTACTTC.

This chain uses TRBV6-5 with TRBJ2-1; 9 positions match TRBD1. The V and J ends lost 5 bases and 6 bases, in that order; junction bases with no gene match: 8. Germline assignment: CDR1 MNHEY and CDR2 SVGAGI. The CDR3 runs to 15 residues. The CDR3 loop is CASSGPGTGPNEQFF. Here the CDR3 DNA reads TGTGCCAGCAGTGGTCCCGGGACAGGGCCCAATGAGCAGTTCTTC.

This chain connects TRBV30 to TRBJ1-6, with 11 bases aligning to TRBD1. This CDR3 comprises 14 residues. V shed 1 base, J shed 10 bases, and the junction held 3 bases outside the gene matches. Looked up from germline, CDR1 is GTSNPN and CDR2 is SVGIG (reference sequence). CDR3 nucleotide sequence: TGTGCCTGGAGTGGAGGGACAGGGGGATCACCCCTCCACTTT. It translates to CAWSGGTGGSPLHF. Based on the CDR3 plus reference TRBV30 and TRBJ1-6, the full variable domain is SQTIHQWPATLVQPVGSPLSLECTVEGTSNPNLYWYRQAAGRGLQLLFYSVGIGQISSEVPQNLSASRPQDRQFILSSKKLLLSDSGFYLCAWSGGTGGSPLHFGNGTRLTVT.

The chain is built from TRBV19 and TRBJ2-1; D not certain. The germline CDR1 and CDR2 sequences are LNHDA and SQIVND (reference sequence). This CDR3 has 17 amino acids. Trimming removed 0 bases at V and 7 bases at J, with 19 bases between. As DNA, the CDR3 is TGTGCCAGTAGTATAGATCGTATAGGTCGTTTGGGGAATGAGCAGTTCTTC. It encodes CASSIDRIGRLGNEQFF.

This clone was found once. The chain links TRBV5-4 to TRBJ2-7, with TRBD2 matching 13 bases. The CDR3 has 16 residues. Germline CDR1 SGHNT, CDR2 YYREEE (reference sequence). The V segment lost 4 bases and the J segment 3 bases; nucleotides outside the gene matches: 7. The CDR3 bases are TGTGCCAGCAGCCCGGGACTAGCGGGAATCAGCTACGAGCAGTACTTC. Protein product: CASSPGLAGISYEQYF.

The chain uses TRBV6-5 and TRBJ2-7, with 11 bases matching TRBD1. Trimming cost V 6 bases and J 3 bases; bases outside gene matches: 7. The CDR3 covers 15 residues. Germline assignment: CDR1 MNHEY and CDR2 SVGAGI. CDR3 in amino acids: CASSRGTGGVYEQYF. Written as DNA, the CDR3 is TGTGCCAGCAGCCGCGGGACAGGGGGGGTCTACGAGCAGTACTTC.

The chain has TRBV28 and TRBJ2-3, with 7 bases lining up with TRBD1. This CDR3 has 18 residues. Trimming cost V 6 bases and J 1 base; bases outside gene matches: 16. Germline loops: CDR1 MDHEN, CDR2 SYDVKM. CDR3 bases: TGTGCCAGCAGCCCCTGGACAGGTTACCTCTCTGGCACAGATACGCAGTATTTT. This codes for CASSPWTGYLSGTDTQYF.

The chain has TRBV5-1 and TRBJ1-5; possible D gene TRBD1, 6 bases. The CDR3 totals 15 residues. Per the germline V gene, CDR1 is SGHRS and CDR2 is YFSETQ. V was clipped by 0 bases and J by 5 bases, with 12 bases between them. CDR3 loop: CASSLEGGADQPQHF. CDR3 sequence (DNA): TGCGCCAGCAGCTTGGAGGGGGGCGCGGATCAGCCCCAGCATTTT.